What follows are 22 T cell receptor beta chains derived from one specimen sequenced in a study of OX40 agonist ivuxolimab in advanced cancers. TCRdb's table, derived via immunoSEQ multiplex PCR, lists solely in-frame clones and lacks some. In the table there are about 58,000 clones, roughly nine tenths of which are singletons. Sequenced material: CD4+ or CD8+ T cells sorted from blood, taken in a trial of the OX40 agonist ivuxolimab. These receptors came from an adult with an advanced solid tumor such as melanoma, head and neck, liver or kidney cancer.

This clone was detected once. The genes are TRBV6-5 and TRBJ2-1; perhaps TRBD2 as D (6 bases). Trimming removed 3 bases at V and 3 bases at J, with 12 bases between. The CDR3 runs to 15 residues. Per the germline V gene, CDR1 is MNHEY and CDR2 is SVGAGI. DNA of the CDR3: TGTGCCAGCAGTTATAAGGAGGGGTACTACAATGAGCAGTTCTTC. This encodes CASSYKEGYYNEQFF.

This chain links TRBV29-1 with TRBJ1-2; no definite D call. Germline V gives CDR1 SQVTM, CDR2 ANQGSEA. V was trimmed by 5 bases and J by 8 bases, leaving 12 bases between them. The CDR3 consists of 11 residues. This CDR3 reads CSVREGEGYTF. CDR3 DNA: TGCAGCGTTCGCGAGGGCGAGGGCTACACCTTC.

The V and J genes are TRBV4-2 and TRBJ1-2; possibly TRBD1 for D (6 bases). CDR1 is LGHNA, CDR2 YNFKEQ, per germline. The CDR3 spans 15 residues. Trimming left V 0 bases short and J 3 bases short, with 11 bases between. The CDR3 DNA reads TGTGCCAGCAGCCAAGAAGATAGGGGGGACTATGGCTACACCTTC. It is translated as CASSQEDRGDYGYTF.

V and J are TRBV4-3 and TRBJ2-1, with 9 bases lining up with TRBD2. The CDR3 contains 17 residues. The J segment lost 4 bases and the V segment lost 2 bases, leaving 9 bases of the junction unmatched. Germline loops: CDR1 LGHNA, CDR2 YSLEER. The CDR3 reads CASSQMAGREGYNEQFF. The DNA of the CDR3 is TGCGCCAGCAGCCAAATGGCTGGGCGGGAGGGTTACAATGAGCAGTTCTTC.

The chain is built from TRBV7-9 and TRBJ2-1, with TRBD2 as a possible D gene (5 bases). The CDR3 loop spans 14 amino acids. CDR1 and CDR2 from the germline V gene are SEHNR and FQNEAQ (reference sequence). The germline V and J ends were trimmed by 7 bases and 3 bases, with 13 bases remaining between them. The CDR3 sequence is CASNVGRNYNEQFF. The CDR3 coding sequence is TGTGCCAGCAACGTAGGGAGAAACTACAATGAGCAGTTCTTC.

The V and J genes are TRBV28 and TRBJ1-3; D gene ambiguous. V lost 6 bases, J lost 4 bases, and 16 bases lay in between. CDR1 is MDHEN and CDR2 is SYDVKM in the germline V gene. CDR3 length: 15 amino acids. Here the CDR3 DNA reads TGTGCCAGCAGGGTTCCCCTTACGGGGGGAAACACCATATATTTT. It codes for CASRVPLTGGNTIYF.

This chain connects TRBV10-3 to TRBJ2-4; D is undetermined. Trimming left V 3 bases short and J 3 bases short, with 15 bases between. This CDR3 is 16 amino acids long. Per the germline V gene, CDR1 is ENHRY and CDR2 is SYGVKD. In DNA form, the CDR3 reads TGTGCCATCAGTGACCCCGCGGTTATGGACAAAAACATTCAGTACTTC. Protein sequence: CAISDPAVMDKNIQYF.

This chain uses TRBV30 with TRBJ2-2; D not resolved. V gave up 2 bases and J gave up 6 bases, with 10 bases separating them. The germline CDR1 and CDR2 sequences are GTSNPN and SVGIG (reference sequence). The CDR3 sequence is 13 residues long. The CDR3 nucleotides are TGTGCCTGGAGTCACGGGTGGGCCGGGGAGCTGTTTTTT. This gives the protein CAWSHGWAGELFF.

This chain uses TRBV25-1 with TRBJ2-7, with 7 positions matching TRBD1. The CDR3 has 13 residues. Germline V gives CDR1 MGHDK, CDR2 SYGVNS. Trimming took 4 bases from V and 3 from J; bases not matched to a gene: 3. CDR3: CASSGRQGYEQYV. The CDR3, as DNA: TGTGCCAGCAGTGGTCGACAGGGCTACGAGCAGTACGTC.

CDR3 DNA: TGTGCCAGTAGTCAACAGGAAGTTAAGGGCGAAAAACTGTTTTTT. Protein sequence: CASSQQEVKGEKLFF. This chain connects TRBV19 to TRBJ1-4, with TRBD1 as a possible D gene (5 bases). V lost 5 bases to trimming and J lost 8 bases, with 18 bases between them. The CDR3 has 15 residues. Looked up from germline, CDR1 is LNHDA and CDR2 is SQIVND (reference sequence).

This rearrangement joins TRBV6-5 to TRBJ1-2; D might be TRBD1 (5 bases). The CDR3 sequence is 13 residues long. In germline, CDR1 is MNHEY, CDR2 SVGAGI. Trimming shortened V by 3 bases and J by 6 bases, and 11 bases separated the two germline ends. The chain's CDR3 is CASSYWQGDGYTF. In nucleotides, the CDR3 is TGTGCCAGCAGTTATTGGCAGGGTGATGGCTACACCTTC.

This clone was found once. One end of the junction is discordant with germline, which a read error may explain. The chain carries TRBV7-9 and TRBJ1-1; maybe TRBD1 (5 bases). This CDR3 comprises 12 residues. The germline V gene has CDR1 SEHNR and CDR2 FQNEAQ (reference sequence). CDR3 nucleotides: TGTGCCAGCAGTTTAGGGGCCCTTGAAGCTTTCTTT. Its translation is CASSLGALEAFF.

This rearrangement joins TRBV11-2 to TRBJ1-1; D uncertain. The length of the CDR3 is 14 residues. V lost 2 bases to trimming and J lost 4 bases, with 11 bases between them. CDR1 and CDR2 from the germline V gene are SGHAT and FQNNGV. DNA of the CDR3: TGTGCCAGCAGCTTATCGACCCGGGGCACTGAAGCTTTCTTT. This gives the protein CASSLSTRGTEAFF.

The chain uses TRBV11-1 and TRBJ2-2, with TRBD1 identical over 8 bases. V lost 3 bases and J lost 4; bases outside the gene matches: 4. Looked up from germline, CDR1 is SGHAT and CDR2 is FQDESV (reference sequence). The CDR3 contains 15 residues. In DNA, the CDR3 is TGTGCCAGCAGCTTGGGGACAGGAATCACCGGGGAGCTGTTTTTT. It is translated as CASSLGTGITGELFF.

This clone occurred a few times. The chain employs TRBV7-9 and TRBJ2-5, with 7 bases fitting TRBD1. With V trimmed by 3 bases and J by 9 bases, 4 bases remained unmatched. CDR1 SEHNR and CDR2 FQNEAQ come from the germline V gene (reference sequence). The CDR3 contains 12 residues. The CDR3 DNA reads as TGTGCCAGCAGCTTGGGGACAGATCCCCAGTACTTC. Translation: CASSLGTDPQYF.

The gene calls are TRBV7-9 and TRBJ2-1; D gene unclear. This CDR3 is 12 amino acids long. In germline, CDR1 is SEHNR, CDR2 FQNEAQ (reference sequence). V gave up 5 bases and J gave up 8 bases, with 10 bases separating them. The CDR3 spells CASSTGQDEQFF. As DNA, the CDR3 is TGTGCCAGCAGCACCGGTCAGGATGAGCAGTTCTTC.

This clone was detected a few times. The V and J genes are TRBV7-2 and TRBJ2-3; D gene unclear. The CDR3 consists of 14 residues. V was shortened by 3 bases and J by 2 bases, with 9 bases between the two germline ends. CDR1 and CDR2 (germline): SGHTA, FQGNSA. CDR3 in DNA: TGTGCCAGCAGCTTGTTGGGCCTCACAGATACGCAGTATTTT. Translation gives CASSLLGLTDTQYF.

The chain combines TRBV9 with TRBJ2-1, with D uncertain. Looked up from germline, CDR1 is SGDLS and CDR2 is YYNGEE. V was clipped by 4 bases and J by 5 bases, with 13 bases between them. The length of the CDR3 is 14 residues. The CDR3 DNA sequence: TGTGCCAGCAGCCCCGACGGAGCAGACAATGAGCAGTTCTTC. The encoded protein is CASSPDGADNEQFF.

This chain links TRBV7-9 with TRBJ2-1, with a weak D call TRBD2 (5 bases). V gave up 5 bases and J gave up 0 bases, with 14 bases separating them. Germline loops: CDR1 SEHNR, CDR2 FQNEAQ (reference sequence). The CDR3 is 16 amino acids. The CDR3 reads CASSQSPSGSYNEQFF. The CDR3 coding sequence is TGTGCCAGCAGCCAGAGCCCCAGCGGCTCCTACAATGAGCAGTTCTTC.

This sequence joins TRBV27 and TRBJ2-1; D remains ambiguous. V was shortened by 5 bases and J by 6 bases, with 17 bases between the two germline ends. In germline, CDR1 is MNHEY, CDR2 SMNVEV (reference sequence). The CDR3 is 15 residues long. The DNA of the CDR3 is TGTGCCAGCAGTCCCATACACGGCACGGTCAATGAGCAGTTCTTC. Translation: CASSPIHGTVNEQFF.

The rearrangement links TRBV11-2 to TRBJ2-1; D might be TRBD2 (5 bases). The CDR3 sequence is 14 residues long. The V and J ends lost 6 bases and 5 bases respectively, with 14 bases between them. The germline V gene encodes CDR1 SGHAT and CDR2 FQNNGV. CDR3 sequence: CASRLAAGNNEQFF. The CDR3 DNA follows: TGTGCCAGCAGGCTAGCAGCCGGGAACAATGAGCAGTTCTTC.

This rearrangement joins TRBV7-8 to TRBJ2-1, with unresolved D. V was pared by 5 bases and J by 8 bases, with 10 bases between. Per germline, CDR1 SGHVS and CDR2 FQNEAQ. This CDR3 has 12 residues. CDR3 protein: CASSHPRDEQFF. The CDR3 DNA reads as TGTGCCAGCAGCCATCCTAGAGATGAGCAGTTCTTC.